The following is a T cell receptor beta chain sequence with its context. Enrolled through a virtual design, the participants were between 18 and 89 years of age and came from about two dozen US areas. The CDR3 consists of 13 residues. Germline V gives CDR1 SGHNT, CDR2 YENEEA. V shed 5 bases and J 8 bases; nucleotides not matched to a gene: 7. The data derive from a study of blood T cell repertoires in COVID-19. Study-level information: From T cells, B-cell-depleted T cells, or PBMCs came the material, which was cDNA or gDNA.

Generated by immunoSEQ multiplex PCR, the TCRdb table keeps only in-frame clones and is missing some. Found here are about 180,000 clones, more than 75% of them singletons; the top ten hold roughly an eighth. Input material: PBMCs or T cells enriched from blood (not recorded which). This chain connects TRBV11-3 to TRBJ1-1, with 8 nucleotides matching TRBD1. The TCR originated in a man in his 60s who had been exposed to COVID-19. This CDR3 reads CASSADRAIEAFF. DNA for the CDR3: TGTGCCAGCAGCGCGGACAGGGCGATAGAAGCTTTCTTT.